Here is one T cell receptor beta chain with its context. The antigen remains unidentified. This sample stems from a study of cytomegalovirus exposure and HLA in healthy donors. Overall study findings and caveats: Altogether, more than 150 TCR beta chains were recorded as cytomegalovirus-associated. Later, an analysis found that TCR clusters from the first cohort tended to co-occur in the 120 or so validation repertoires.

Libraries were prepared by immunoSEQ multiplex PCR; TCRdb keeps only in-frame clonotypes and omits some of them. This table holds roughly 68,000 clones, 95% to 97% found once. Germline-derived CDR1 and CDR2 are SGHAT and FQNNGV. V lost 1 base and J lost 4; bases outside the gene matches: 4. CDR3 length: 15 amino acids. The donors were members of the roughly 130-subject validation cohort (separate from the approximately 670-subject first cohort). The chain is built from TRBV11-2 and TRBJ2-1, with 7 bases identical to TRBD1. The receptor comes from a man aged 18 to 29 in good health and CMV-seronegative. Source material: PBMCs. The CDR3 sequence is CASSLGDSVYNEQFF. The CDR3 bases are TGTGCCAGCAGCTTAGGGGACAGCGTATACAATGAGCAGTTCTTC.